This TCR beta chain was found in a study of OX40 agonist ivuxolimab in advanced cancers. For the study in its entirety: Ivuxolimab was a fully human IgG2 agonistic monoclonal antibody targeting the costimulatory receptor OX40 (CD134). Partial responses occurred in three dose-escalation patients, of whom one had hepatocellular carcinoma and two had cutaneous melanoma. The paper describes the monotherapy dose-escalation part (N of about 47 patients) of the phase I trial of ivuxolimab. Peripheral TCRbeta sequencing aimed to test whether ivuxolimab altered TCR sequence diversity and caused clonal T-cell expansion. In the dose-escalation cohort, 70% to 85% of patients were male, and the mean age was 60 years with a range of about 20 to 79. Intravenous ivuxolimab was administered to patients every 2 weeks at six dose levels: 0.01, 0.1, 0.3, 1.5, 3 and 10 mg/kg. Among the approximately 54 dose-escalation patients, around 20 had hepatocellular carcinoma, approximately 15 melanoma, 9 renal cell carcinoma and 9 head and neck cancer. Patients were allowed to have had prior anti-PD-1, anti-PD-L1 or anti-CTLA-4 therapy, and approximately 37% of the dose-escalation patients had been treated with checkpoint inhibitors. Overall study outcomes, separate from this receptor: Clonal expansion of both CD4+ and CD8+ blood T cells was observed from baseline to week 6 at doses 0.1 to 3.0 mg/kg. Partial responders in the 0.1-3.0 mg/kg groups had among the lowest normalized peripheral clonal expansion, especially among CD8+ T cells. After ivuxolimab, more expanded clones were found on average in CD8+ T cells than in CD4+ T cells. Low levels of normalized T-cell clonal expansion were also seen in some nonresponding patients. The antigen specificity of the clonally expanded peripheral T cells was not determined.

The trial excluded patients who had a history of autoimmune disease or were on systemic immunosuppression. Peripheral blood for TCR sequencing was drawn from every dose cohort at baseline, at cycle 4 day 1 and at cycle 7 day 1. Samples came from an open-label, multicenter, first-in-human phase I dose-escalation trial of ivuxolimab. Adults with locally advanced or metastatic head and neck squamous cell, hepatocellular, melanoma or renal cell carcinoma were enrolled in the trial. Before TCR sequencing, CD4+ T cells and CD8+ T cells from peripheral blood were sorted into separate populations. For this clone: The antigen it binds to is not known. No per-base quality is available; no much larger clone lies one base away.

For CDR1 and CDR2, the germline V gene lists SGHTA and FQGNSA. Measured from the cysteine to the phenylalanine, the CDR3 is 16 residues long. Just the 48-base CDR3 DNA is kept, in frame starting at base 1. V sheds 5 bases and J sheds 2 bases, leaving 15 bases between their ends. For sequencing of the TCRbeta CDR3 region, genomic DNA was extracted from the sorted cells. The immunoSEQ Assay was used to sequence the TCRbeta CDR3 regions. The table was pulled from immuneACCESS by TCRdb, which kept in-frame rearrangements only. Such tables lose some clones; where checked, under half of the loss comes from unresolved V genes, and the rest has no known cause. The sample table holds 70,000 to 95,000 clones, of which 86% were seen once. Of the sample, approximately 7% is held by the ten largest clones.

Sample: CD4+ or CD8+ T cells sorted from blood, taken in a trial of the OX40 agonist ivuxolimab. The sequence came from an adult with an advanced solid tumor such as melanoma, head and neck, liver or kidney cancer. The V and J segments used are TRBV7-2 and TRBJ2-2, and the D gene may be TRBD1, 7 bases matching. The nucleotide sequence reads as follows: TGTGCCAGCAGCATAACGACAGGGACTAACACCGGGGAGCTGTTTTTT. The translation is CASSITTGTNTGELFF.